The entry below describes one T cell receptor beta chain. Its antigen remains unidentified. The sample originates from a study of T cell responses to AZD1222 COVID-19 vaccine. The overall study: Second-dose schedules of about 4 or about 12 weeks were combined. General observations from the study: Donors were largely white British and mainly female; clonal diversity was possibly underestimated. Seropositive at baseline were only a handful of AZD1222 recipients.

From germline, CDR1 is MDHEN and CDR2 SYDVKM. Trimming pared 11 bases from V and 3 bases from J, leaving 16 bases between. The CDR3 sequence is 14 residues long. Libraries were prepared by immunoSEQ multiplex PCR; TCRdb keeps only in-frame clonotypes and omits some of them. The sample holds roughly 70,000 clones, roughly 82% seen once. This sample comprised peripheral blood, obtained on day 0 of AZD1222 vaccination. The receptor was derived from an adult in good health. V gene TRBV28 combines with J gene TRBJ2-2, with D perhaps matching TRBD1 (6 bases). The DNA of the CDR3 is TGTGCCGCCCAAACAGGGCTCGACACCGGGGAGCTGTTTTTT. It specifies CAAQTGLDTGELFF.